The 16 T cell receptor beta chains below all came from one sample that was sequenced in a study of shared clonotypes between healthy human individuals. Naivety among CD8 cells was defined by CD45RO negativity and positive CCR7 selection, thereby excluding terminally differentiated effector memory CD45RA+ cells. Assay: immunoSEQ multiplex PCR; the TCRdb copy retains only in-frame clones and omits some. Of about 800,000 clones listed, just over 95% are singletons. Sequencing input: naive CD8+ T cells sorted from blood. These TCRs come from a man aged 25 to 45 in good health.

This chain links TRBV4-1 with TRBJ1-1; the D gene is possibly TRBD1 (6 bases). There are 15 residues in the CDR3. From germline, CDR1 is MGHRA and CDR2 YSYEKL. Trimming shortened V by 4 bases and J by 6 bases, and 18 bases separated the two germline ends. The CDR3 sequence is CASSRLPRGGPEAFF. The CDR3, as DNA: TGCGCCAGCAGCCGCTTGCCCCGGGGGGGGCCTGAAGCTTTCTTT.

The chain is built from TRBV27 and TRBJ2-1, with 7 bases fitting TRBD2. The CDR3 totals 19 residues. Looked up from germline, CDR1 is MNHEY and CDR2 is SMNVEV (reference sequence). J lost 4 bases, V lost 6 bases, and 21 bases had no gene match. The CDR3 loop is CASRTVGLADPSYYNEQFF. CDR3 nucleotides: TGTGCCAGCAGGACCGTAGGGCTAGCGGATCCGTCGTATTACAATGAGCAGTTCTTC.

The chain uses TRBV2 and TRBJ2-6; D remains ambiguous. CDR1 is SNHLY, CDR2 FYNNEI, per germline. The CDR3 runs to 14 residues. The V and J ends lost 8 bases and 0 bases respectively, with 8 bases between them. The CDR3 is CASESPSGANVLTF. The CDR3 DNA is TGTGCCAGCGAAAGCCCCTCTGGGGCCAACGTCCTGACTTTC. The entire variable domain, with the rest obtained from reference TRBV2 and TRBJ2-6, is as follows: EPEVTQTPSHQVTQMGQEVILRCVPISNHLYFYWYRQILGQKVEFLVSFYNNEISEKSEIFDDQFSVERPDGSNFTLKIRSTKLEDSAMYFCASESPSGANVLTFGAGSRLTVL.

The table lists this clone with a count of one. The V gene is TRBV11-3, the J gene TRBJ2-3, with 14 bases matching TRBD2. From germline, CDR1 is SGHNT and CDR2 YENEEA. With 4 bases clipped from V and 5 bases from J, the junction kept 8 bases outside the gene matches. CDR3 length: 17 amino acids. Here the CDR3 DNA reads TGTGCCAGCAGCTGGGGACTAGCGGGAGCTCGCGTAGATACGCAGTATTTT. Protein sequence: CASSWGLAGARVDTQYF.

The CDR3 bases are TGCGCCAGCAGCCCCGCCGTGGCGGGAAATGAAAAACTGTTTTTT. It codes for CASSPAVAGNEKLFF. V usage is TRBV5-1 and J usage is TRBJ1-4; D is unresolved. CDR3 length equals 15 residues. The germline CDR1 and CDR2 sequences are SGHRS and YFSETQ. V was pared by 4 bases and J by 5 bases, with 15 bases between.

This clone is a singleton in its sample. This chain joins TRBV11-3 and TRBJ2-2; D not resolved. This CDR3 is 13 amino acids long. V gave up 6 bases and J gave up 2 bases, with 7 bases separating them. Per the germline V gene, CDR1 is SGHNT and CDR2 is YENEEA. The CDR3 coding sequence is TGTGCCAGCAGTTCGGAAAACACCGGGGAGCTGTTTTTT. Translation: CASSSENTGELFF.

A single count supports this clone. The J gene is TRBJ2-1, the V gene TRBV7-9; D is unresolved. Germline CDR1 is SEHNR and CDR2 is FQNEAQ (reference sequence). V shed 1 base and J shed 6 bases, with 4 bases lying between them. The CDR3 spans 12 residues. CDR3 DNA: TGTGCCAGCAGCTTAGATATCAATGAGCAGTTCTTC. Its protein product is CASSLDINEQFF. Full variable domain (missing parts from reference TRBV7-9 and TRBJ2-1): DTGVSQNPRHKITKRGQNVTFRCDPISEHNRLYWYRQTLGQGPEFLTYFQNEAQLEKSRLLSDRFSAERPKGSFSTLEIQRTEQGDSAMYLCASSLDINEQFFGPGTRLTVL.

With regard to this clone: Other nucleotide sequences in the sample specify the same CDR3. V usage is TRBV27 and J usage is TRBJ2-7; TRBD1 aligns across 9 bases. The junction had 3 bases not matched to a gene; V was cut back by 8 bases and J by 4 bases. CDR1 and CDR2 (germline): MNHEY, SMNVEV (reference sequence). This CDR3 contains 12 residues. CDR3 in DNA: TGTGCCAGCCGGGACAGGGCGTACGAGCAGTACTTC. Amino acid sequence: CASRDRAYEQYF.

V is TRBV29-1 and J is TRBJ2-3; 8 bases are a match to TRBD2. V trimming: 0 bases; J trimming: 2 bases; junction bases outside the gene matches: 4. The CDR3 runs 15 residues. Germline CDR1 is SQVTM and CDR2 is ANQGSEA. CDR3 sequence (DNA): TGCAGCGTTGAAGATCGGGGGGGGGACACAGATACGCAGTATTTT. This gives the protein CSVEDRGGDTDTQYF.

This chain connects TRBV27 to TRBJ1-2, with D hard to call. Germline V gene data show CDR1 as MNHEY and CDR2 as SMNVEV (reference sequence). V lost 6 bases and J lost 3, with 14 bases in between. This CDR3 is built from 14 residues. The CDR3 spells CASRGGMGYYGYTF. In nucleotides, the CDR3 is TGTGCCAGCAGGGGTGGTATGGGCTACTATGGCTACACCTTC.

V and J are TRBV7-2 and TRBJ1-2, with TRBD1 as a possible D gene (5 bases). The CDR3 consists of 10 residues. Germline CDR1 reads SGHTA; CDR2 reads FQGNSA. The V end was cut by 6 bases, the J end by 9 bases, with 8 bases between. The CDR3 coding sequence is TGTGCCAGCAGAGAGGGGAGCTACACCTTC. Encoded protein: CASREGSYTF. Using reference TRBV7-2 and TRBJ1-2 for the parts outside the CDR3, the full variable domain is GAGVSQSPSNKVTEKGKDVELRCDPISGHTALYWYRQSLGQGLEFLIYFQGNSAPDKSGLPSDRFSAERTGGSVSTLTIQRTQQEDSAVYLCASREGSYTFGSGTRLTVV.

The chain links TRBV2 to TRBJ2-3; TRBD2 agrees at 7 bases. Germline V gene data show CDR1 as SNHLY and CDR2 as FYNNEI. V lost 1 base and J lost 1; bases outside the gene matches: 11. The CDR3 extends over 18 amino acids. CDR3 sequence (DNA): TGTGCCAGCAGTGAAGGTGGGGAGGGACTAAGTCGCACAGATACGCAGTATTTT. Its protein product is CASSEGGEGLSRTDTQYF.

V is TRBV28 and J is TRBJ2-1; D is perhaps TRBD1 (5 bases). The CDR3 extends over 13 amino acids. Germline assignment: CDR1 MDHEN and CDR2 SYDVKM. Trimming shortened V by 5 bases and J by 6 bases, and 11 bases separated the two germline ends. Here the CDR3 DNA reads TGTGCCAGCAGTGGCCCAGGGTTCAATGAGCAGTTCTTC. Its protein is CASSGPGFNEQFF.

V usage is TRBV4-1 and J usage is TRBJ2-3, with D uncertain. Trimming cost V 4 bases and J 3 bases, with 14 bases left between them. This CDR3 has 15 amino acids. CDR1 is MGHRA, CDR2 YSYEKL, per germline. CDR3: CASSPIDQATDTQYF. CDR3 nucleotide sequence: TGCGCCAGCAGCCCAATCGACCAGGCTACAGATACGCAGTATTTT.

The J gene is TRBJ2-1, the V gene TRBV7-6, with 9 positions matching TRBD2. CDR1 and CDR2 from the germline V gene are SGHVS and FNYEAQ. The CDR3 has 16 residues. Unmatched junction bases numbered 9, after V lost 5 bases and J lost 4 bases. CDR3 sequence: CASSETGTSLYNEQFF. CDR3 bases: TGTGCCAGCAGCGAGACCGGGACTAGCCTTTACAATGAGCAGTTCTTC.

The chain is built from TRBV29-1 and TRBJ1-4; 8 nucleotides match TRBD1. The CDR3 consists of 15 residues. After removal of 7 bases from V and 4 bases from J, the junction contained 11 bases not matched to a gene. Germline V gives CDR1 SQVTM, CDR2 ANQGSEA. As DNA, the CDR3 is TGCAGCGCGTTGTGGACAGGGCATGGTAATGAAAAACTGTTTTTT. It codes for CSALWTGHGNEKLFF.